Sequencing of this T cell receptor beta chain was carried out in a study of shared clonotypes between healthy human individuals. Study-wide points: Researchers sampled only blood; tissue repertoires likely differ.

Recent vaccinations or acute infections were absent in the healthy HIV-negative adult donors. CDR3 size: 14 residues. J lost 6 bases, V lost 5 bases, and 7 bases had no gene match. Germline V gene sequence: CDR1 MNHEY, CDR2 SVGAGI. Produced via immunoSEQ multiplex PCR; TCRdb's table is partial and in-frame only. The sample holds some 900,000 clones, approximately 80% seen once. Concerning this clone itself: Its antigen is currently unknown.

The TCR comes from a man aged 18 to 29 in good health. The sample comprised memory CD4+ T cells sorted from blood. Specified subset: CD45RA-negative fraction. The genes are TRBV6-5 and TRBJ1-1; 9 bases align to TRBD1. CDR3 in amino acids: CASSAGQGWPEAFF. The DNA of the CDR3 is TGTGCCAGCAGTGCGGGACAGGGTTGGCCTGAAGCTTTCTTT.